What follows are 20 T cell receptor beta chains derived from one specimen sequenced in a study of cytomegalovirus exposure and HLA in healthy donors. The PCR was carried out with 60 Vbeta primers and 13 Jbeta primers. The assay was immunoSEQ multiplex PCR, and TCRdb's table has in-frame clones only and misses some. The sample yields hundreds of thousands of clones, about four fifths seen once. The sequenced sample was PBMCs. The source of these receptors is a middle-aged man in good health and CMV-seropositive.

The chain joins TRBV6-5 to TRBJ2-1, with a weak D call TRBD2 (5 bases). This CDR3 contains 12 residues. Germline V CDR1 and CDR2: MNHEY, SVGAGI. V dropped 6 bases and J dropped 7 bases, with 10 bases sitting between them. The CDR3 loop reads CASSNPGNEQFF. CDR3 in DNA: TGTGCCAGCAGCAATCCGGGGAATGAGCAGTTCTTC.

In this sample, this clone turned up a few times. The rearrangement uses TRBV7-9 and TRBJ1-5; D gene uncertain. Germline CDR1 and CDR2: SEHNR and FQNEAQ (reference sequence). The CDR3 length is 13 residues. V lost 3 bases, J lost 7 bases, and 10 bases lay in between. Written as DNA, the CDR3 is TGTGCCAGCAGCTTTATCCCCGGGCAGCCCCAGCATTTT. Its protein is CASSFIPGQPQHF.

The genes are TRBV6-6 and TRBJ2-5, with 10 bases identical to TRBD2. This CDR3 contains 13 residues. The germline CDR1 and CDR2 sequences are MNHNY and SVGAGI (reference sequence). V shed 7 bases and J 3 bases; nucleotides not matched to a gene: 2. CDR3 loop: CASTGLAEETQYF. CDR3 nucleotide sequence: TGTGCCAGCACCGGACTAGCGGAAGAGACCCAGTACTTC.

J is TRBJ1-1 and V is TRBV6-5; maybe TRBD1 (6 bases). Germline CDR1 MNHEY, CDR2 SVGAGI. Deletions cut 4 bases from V and 4 bases from J, with 13 bases between. This CDR3 is built from 14 residues. The CDR3: CASSSQAGATEAFF. The CDR3 coding sequence is TGTGCCAGCAGTTCACAGGCAGGGGCCACTGAAGCTTTCTTT.

The CDR3 here is CASTGLAGEWAYNEQFF. CDR3 bases: TGCGCCAGCACCGGACTAGCGGGAGAGTGGGCCTACAATGAGCAGTTCTTC. This chain connects TRBV10-2 to TRBJ2-1, with TRBD2 matching over 13 bases. This CDR3 comprises 17 residues. Germline assignment: CDR1 WSHSY and CDR2 SAAADI. V lost 7 bases to trimming and J lost 2 bases; unmatched junction nucleotides: 8.

This chain uses TRBV11-2 with TRBJ1-1; TRBD1 agrees at 8 bases. With V trimmed by 2 bases and J by 8 bases, 7 bases remained unmatched. Germline V CDR1 and CDR2: SGHAT, FQNNGV. The CDR3 has 14 amino acids. As DNA, the CDR3 is TGTGCCAGCAGCTTATACGGACAGGGTGAAGAAGCTTTCTTT. As protein: CASSLYGQGEEAFF.

The gene calls are TRBV15 and TRBJ2-7; TRBD1 agrees at 8 bases. This CDR3 region has 15 residues. Per the germline V gene, CDR1 is LNHNV and CDR2 is YYDKDF (reference sequence). The junction had 9 bases not matched to a gene; V was cut back by 3 bases and J by 5 bases. CDR3 region: CATSSTGGYGDEQYV. The CDR3 DNA sequence: TGTGCCACCAGCAGCACAGGGGGATACGGGGACGAGCAGTACGTC.

For the CDR3, the DNA is TGTGCCAGCAGCGGGAGACTAGCGGGAGTCAATGAGCAGTTCTTC. It is translated as CASSGRLAGVNEQFF. The genes are TRBV5-6 and TRBJ2-1, with 12 bases matching TRBD2. Germline CDR1 SGHDT, CDR2 YYEEEE. This CDR3 has 15 residues. V lost 4 bases and J lost 6; bases outside the gene matches: 5.

This chain connects TRBV7-9 to TRBJ1-1, with TRBD1 matching over 7 bases. Trimming removed 5 bases from V and 2 bases from J; junction bases left unmatched: 5. The length of the CDR3 is 14 residues. CDR1 and CDR2 (germline): SEHNR, FQNEAQ (reference sequence). The CDR3 spells CASSPTGFNTEAFF. CDR3 bases: TGTGCCAGCAGCCCGACAGGGTTCAACACTGAAGCTTTCTTT.

The CDR3 region has the DNA TGTGCCAGCAGTGACCCCGGGGGGCCAGGGTGGGTAAGGGAAGGCTACACCTTC. The encoded protein is CASSDPGGPGWVREGYTF. The rearrangement joins TRBV6-4 to TRBJ1-2; a weak D match, TRBD1 (6 bases). V shed 2 bases and J shed 8 bases, with 27 bases lying between them. CDR3 length: 18 residues. Germline CDR1 is MRHNA and CDR2 is SNTAGT.

The chain employs TRBV7-9 and TRBJ2-1, with 7 bases aligning to TRBD1. Per germline, CDR1 SEHNR and CDR2 FQNEAQ (reference sequence). This CDR3 is built from 15 residues. Unmatched junction bases numbered 7, after V lost 5 bases and J lost 3 bases. The CDR3 reads CASSAGQGDYNEQFF. The CDR3 bases are TGTGCCAGCAGCGCCGGTCAGGGGGACTACAATGAGCAGTTCTTC.

The V and J genes are TRBV13 and TRBJ1-4; a possible D gene is TRBD1 (5 bases). CDR1 and CDR2 (germline): PRHDT, FYEKMQ (reference sequence). V was cut by 2 bases and J by 8 bases, with 21 bases left in between. The CDR3 loop spans 17 amino acids. CDR3 in amino acids: CASSLSQVRQGGEKLFF. In DNA form, the CDR3 reads TGTGCCAGCAGCTTAAGCCAAGTTCGGCAGGGAGGAGAAAAACTGTTTTTT.

The chain is built from TRBV5-1 and TRBJ2-1, with 11 bases aligning to TRBD2. With 0 bases clipped from V and 7 bases from J, the junction kept 6 bases outside the gene matches. CDR1 and CDR2 from the germline V gene are SGHRS and YFSETQ. The CDR3 extends over 16 amino acids. The CDR3 coding sequence is TGCGCCAGCAGCTTGGCCGCGACTAGCGGGGTAAATGAGCAGTTCTTC. It is translated as CASSLAATSGVNEQFF.

CDR3 sequence (DNA): TGTGCCAGCAGCCCCCCTGGGCGGGTTGGAAACACCATATATTTT. This codes for CASSPPGRVGNTIYF. The rearrangement uses TRBV7-9 and TRBJ1-3; D remains ambiguous. The CDR3 is made up of 15 amino acids. V dropped 5 bases and J dropped 3 bases, with 14 bases sitting between them. Germline V gives CDR1 SEHNR, CDR2 FQNEAQ (reference sequence).

V is TRBV10-2 and J is TRBJ1-1; 7 bases match TRBD1. This CDR3 contains 13 residues. Germline V gene lookup returns CDR1 WSHSY and CDR2 SAAADI. Trimming removed 6 bases from V and 6 bases from J; junction bases left unmatched: 7. The CDR3 region is CASRKTGTAEAFF. DNA of the CDR3: TGCGCCAGCAGAAAAACCGGGACAGCTGAAGCTTTCTTT.

The V gene is TRBV10-1, the J gene TRBJ2-2; D call uncertain. The CDR3 extends over 12 amino acids. Trimming pared 4 bases from V and 7 bases from J, leaving 7 bases between. Per germline, CDR1 WNHNN and CDR2 SYGVQD (reference sequence). The CDR3 loop reads CASSGTSGELFF. The CDR3 bases are TGCGCCAGCAGTGGCACCAGCGGGGAGCTGTTTTTT.

The chain joins TRBV6-1 to TRBJ2-2, with D tentatively TRBD1 (6 bases). Trimming shortened V by 6 bases and J by 1 base, and 9 bases separated the two germline ends. The CDR3 contains 14 residues. Germline CDR1 and CDR2: MNHNS and SASEGT. The CDR3 sequence: CASRDRLNTGELFF. In nucleotides, the CDR3 is TGTGCCAGCAGGGACAGATTGAACACCGGGGAGCTGTTTTTT.

The V call is TRBV2, the J call TRBJ2-7; the match to TRBD1 covers 7 bases. The V and J ends lost 4 bases and 4 bases, in that order; junction bases with no gene match: 13. Per the germline V gene, CDR1 is SNHLY and CDR2 is FYNNEI. CDR3 length equals 16 residues. The CDR3 sequence: CASSGQGTGQDYEQYV. The CDR3 region has the DNA TGTGCCAGCAGTGGACAGGGCACCGGCCAAGATTACGAGCAGTACGTC.

CDR3 in amino acids: CASSFYRGGQETQYF. Written as DNA, the CDR3 is TGTGCCAGCAGCTTTTACAGGGGGGGCCAAGAGACCCAGTACTTC. V usage is TRBV5-6 and J usage is TRBJ2-5, with D perhaps TRBD1 (8 bases). Trimming removed 2 bases from V and 1 base from J, with 12 bases in between. Germline V gene sequence: CDR1 SGHDT, CDR2 YYEEEE. The length of the CDR3 is 15 residues.

Worth noting for this clone: Germline is not matched at one junction end, which may reflect a read error. The chain employs TRBV6-5 and TRBJ1-1; D call uncertain. The germline CDR1 and CDR2 sequences are MNHEY and SVGAGI. This CDR3 spans 15 amino acids. The CDR3 spells CASSYYRGGNTEAFF. The CDR3 nucleotides are TGTGCCAGCAGCTACTACAGAGGAGGAAACACTGAAGCTTTCTTT.